This T cell receptor beta chain is drawn from a study of T cell repertoires in ileal Crohn's disease. Time point of the sample: neoterminal ileum biopsy at postoperative endoscopy, about 6 months after surgery. Sequencing was performed with immunoSEQ multiplex PCR; in TCRdb, only in-frame clones are kept and a portion is missing. The sample contains about 62,000 clones, 85% to 90% of which appear only once. Per germline, CDR1 SGDLS and CDR2 YYNGEE. The V end lost 0 bases, the J end lost 8 bases, and 18 bases lay between the germline ends. The CDR3 is made up of 16 amino acids. Whole-study findings and limits: All patients with clonality above 26.8% had endoscopic recurrence. Clonal expansions were more frequent in active smokers than non-smokers at surgery.

To note about this clone: Its matching antigen is unknown.

Sequencing was done on a sample of ileal tissue. J is TRBJ2-1 and V is TRBV9, with D maybe TRBD2 (6 bases). This TCR was recovered from an adult with Crohn's disease. Here the CDR3 DNA reads TGTGCCAGCAGCGTAGCTGCCAGCGGGTATGGTGATGAGCAGTTCTTC. It encodes CASSVAASGYGDEQFF. Variable domain in full (rest from reference TRBV9 and TRBJ2-1): DSGVTQTPKHLITATGQRVTLRCSPRSGDLSVYWYQQSLDQGLQFLIQYYNGEERAKGNILERFSAQQFPDLHSELNLSSLELGDSALYFCASSVAASGYGDEQFFGPGTRLTVL.